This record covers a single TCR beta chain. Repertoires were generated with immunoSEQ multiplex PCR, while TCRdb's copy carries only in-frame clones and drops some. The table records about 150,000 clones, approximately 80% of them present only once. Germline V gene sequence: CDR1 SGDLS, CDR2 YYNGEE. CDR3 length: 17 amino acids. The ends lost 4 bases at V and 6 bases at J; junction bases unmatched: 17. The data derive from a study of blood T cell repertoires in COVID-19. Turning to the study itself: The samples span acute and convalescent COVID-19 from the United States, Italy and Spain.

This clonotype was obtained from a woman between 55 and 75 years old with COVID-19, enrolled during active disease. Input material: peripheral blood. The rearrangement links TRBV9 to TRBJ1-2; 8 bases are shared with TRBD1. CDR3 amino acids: CASSSTGDPTGHDGYTF. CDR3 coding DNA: TGTGCCAGCAGCTCGACAGGGGATCCAACCGGGCATGATGGCTACACCTTC.